What follows are 10 T cell receptor beta chains derived from one specimen sequenced in a study of cytomegalovirus exposure and HLA in healthy donors. The PCR was carried out with 60 Vbeta primers and 13 Jbeta primers. Some clones are missing from TCRdb's copy, which holds only in-frame ones; the method was immunoSEQ multiplex PCR. Counted here are 150,000 or so clones, 65% to 85% occurring once; the ten biggest clones make up roughly 4.5%. Specimen: PBMCs. The receptors were sampled from a woman aged 45 to 65 in good health and CMV-seropositive.

Turning to this clone: Additional DNA sequences in this sample encode the identical CDR3. The rearrangement links TRBV11-2 to TRBJ1-5; perhaps TRBD1 as D (6 bases). The CDR3 consists of 15 residues. The germline gives CDR1 SGHAT, CDR2 FQNNGV. V was pared by 5 bases and J by 7 bases, with 18 bases between. CDR3 DNA sequence: TGTGCCAGCAGCACCCCATCTTCGGGACACCAGCCCCAGCATTTT. Translated: CASSTPSSGHQPQHF.

The chain recombines TRBV5-4 with TRBJ2-3; 9 positions agree with TRBD1. Trimming removed 4 bases from V and 4 bases from J; junction bases left unmatched: 7. CDR3 length: 15 residues. Germline CDR1 and CDR2: SGHNT and YYREEE (reference sequence). The CDR3, as DNA: TGTGCCAGCAGCACCCGGGACAGGGCTTCAGATACGCAGTATTTT. Translated, it gives CASSTRDRASDTQYF.

This chain connects TRBV29-1 to TRBJ2-5, with TRBD2 identical over 9 bases. The CDR3 covers 13 residues. CDR1 SQVTM and CDR2 ANQGSEA come from the germline V gene. Trimming cost V 6 bases and J 3 bases; bases outside gene matches: 5. CDR3 sequence reads: CSVTGTSKETQYF. In DNA, the CDR3 is TGCAGCGTGACCGGGACTAGCAAAGAGACCCAGTACTTC.

The V gene is TRBV28, the J gene TRBJ2-7; 10 bases are shared with TRBD1. Germline values: CDR1 MDHEN, CDR2 SYDVKM. Trimming removed 4 bases from V and 4 bases from J; junction bases left unmatched: 7. The CDR3 runs 15 residues. This CDR3 is CASSSPGTGDYEQYF. CDR3 DNA: TGTGCCAGCAGTTCCCCCGGGACAGGGGATTACGAGCAGTACTTC.

V and J are TRBV5-6 and TRBJ1-5, with D possibly matching TRBD1 (5 bases). V lost 1 base, J lost 2 bases, and 10 bases lay in between. The CDR3 has 15 residues. Looked up from germline, CDR1 is SGHDT and CDR2 is YYEEEE. The CDR3 DNA follows: TGTGCCAGCAGCTTGTGGGGGGAAGGCAATCAGCCCCAGCATTTT. It translates to CASSLWGEGNQPQHF.

This clone was seen only once. The chain joins TRBV7-2 to TRBJ2-3; TRBD2 matches 8 bases. This CDR3 is built from 15 residues. Germline V gene lookup returns CDR1 SGHTA and CDR2 FQGNSA. The V segment lost 2 bases and the J segment 4 bases; nucleotides outside the gene matches: 5. The CDR3 loop is CASSLQAGDADTQYF. In DNA, the CDR3 is TGTGCCAGCAGCTTACAAGCGGGAGACGCAGATACGCAGTATTTT.

The V call is TRBV4-3, the J call TRBJ2-7; D is possibly TRBD1 (5 bases). CDR1 is LGHNA and CDR2 is YSLEER in the germline V gene. This CDR3 contains 14 residues. Trimming took off 0 bases at V and 2 bases at J, with 8 bases between the two ends. CDR3 bases: TGCGCCAGCAGCCAAGAGACAGAAACCTACGAGCAGTACTTC. This encodes CASSQETETYEQYF.

A remark on this clone: An end of the junction does not agree with germline; a read error may underlie this. The same CDR3 arises from other DNA sequences in this sample as well. This chain joins TRBV10-3 and TRBJ2-7; possibly TRBD2 for D (5 bases). Per germline, CDR1 ENHRY and CDR2 SYGVKD. The CDR3 runs to 12 residues. CDR3 amino acids: CATPWGEYEQYF. CDR3 DNA sequence: TGCGCCACCCCATGGGGAGAGTACGAGCAGTACTTC.

The chain recombines TRBV7-9 with TRBJ2-1; 7 nucleotides agree with TRBD2. The germline V gene has CDR1 SEHNR and CDR2 FQNEAQ (reference sequence). This CDR3 has 15 amino acids. The junction had 0 bases not matched to a gene; V was cut back by 1 base and J by 0 bases. In DNA, the CDR3 is TGTGCCAGCAGCTTAGTAGCGGGCTCCTACAATGAGCAGTTCTTC. This codes for CASSLVAGSYNEQFF.

The chain links TRBV19 to TRBJ2-1; 10 bases are shared with TRBD2. Trimming took 1 base from V and 4 from J; bases not matched to a gene: 1. There are 15 residues in the CDR3. Germline V gives CDR1 LNHDA, CDR2 SQIVND (reference sequence). Here the CDR3 DNA reads TGTGCCAGTAGTATAGCACTAGCGGGGTACAATGAGCAGTTCTTC. Protein product: CASSIALAGYNEQFF. The whole variable domain, filled in from reference TRBV19 and TRBJ2-1, reads DGGITQSPKYLFRKEGQNVTLSCEQNLNHDAMYWYRQDPGQGLRLIYYSQIVNDFQKGDIAEGYSVSREKKESFPLTVTSAQKNPTAFYLCASSIALAGYNEQFFGPGTRLTVL.